This T cell receptor (beta chain) originates from a study of T cells after yellow fever vaccination (dated by TCRdb to the late 2010s). Regarding the study in general: The SMART-Seq v4 Ultra Low Input RNA kit was used to prepare libraries from fractions with low cell numbers. To follow T-cell clones before and after primary and booster YFV17D yellow fever vaccination, bulk TCR alpha and beta repertoires were sequenced over time. Two healthy male donors, one aged 18 to 30 and one aged 30 to 40 years, were included in the cohort. Blood was drawn at multiple timepoints before and after primary and secondary immunization, with bulk PBMC replicates and cell subsets isolated.

The cysteine opens and the phenylalanine closes a CDR3 of 14 amino acids. The kept DNA is CDR3 alone, 42 bases in frame from the first base. For CDR1 and CDR2, the germline V gene lists SGHRS and YFSETQ. TCR cDNA was synthesized by 5'RACE template switching, through which a universal primer site and unique molecular identifiers were introduced. Priming for cDNA synthesis came from both the TCR alpha and TCR beta constant segments. Two PCR steps were used to amplify libraries, with sample barcodes and sequencing adapters being added in the second step. Sequencing of libraries was performed on Illumina HiSeq 2500 (2x100 bp) or NovaSeq (2x150 bp). The paper's processing steps were these. MIGEC was used to demultiplex reads and collapse the reads into UMI consensus sequences, and MiXCR was used for V(D)J alignment. Vaccine-responding clonotypes were defined with edgeR using replicate PBMC samples, requiring FDR below 0.01 and a log2 fold change above 5 up to day 15. Each bulk clonotype was labeled CD4 or CD8 based on which sequenced repertoire, CD4 or CD8, contained the clonotype at higher abundance. Starting from the raw public reads, TCRdb applied fastp trimming at Q25, assembled clones with MiXCR and retained in-frame beta chains. Merged by CDR3 protein, the rows form single entries marked with the most common genes and DNA. The V and J calls and clone size come from TCRdb's table, not from the authors' own analysis. For this sample there are 500,000 to 650,000 distinct CDR3 sequences; roughly a sixth appear just once. The leading ten clones occupy roughly 17% of the sample.

The table lists this clonotype with many counts. Its cognate antigen has yet to be identified. One end of the junction varies from germline; a read error may be responsible. Points the paper makes about the study in general: A small share of clonotypes occurred in both CD4 and CD8 compartments, likely arising from convergent recombination. Computational filtering was required because FACS-sorted repertoires could contain abundant contaminating clonotypes from the bulk population. The study included only a couple of donors, which limits how far the findings can be generalized. Compared with the primary T-cell response, the secondary T-cell response was faster but weaker, reaching its peak on day 5 rather than on day 15. Most clones expanded after primary vaccination (around 97% of CD4 and about 85% of CD8) were re-detected after the booster, suggesting that broad memory maintenance occurred.

The treatment or condition label of this sample denotes: live attenuated yellow fever vaccine strain. At every blood-draw timepoint, two biological replicates of bulk PBMCs were collected. A standard Ficoll-Paque protocol was used to isolate PBMCs from peripheral blood. TriZol was used to extract RNA from bulk PBMCs, CD4 and CD8 fractions, and dextramer-positive and dextramer-negative fractions. The clonotype originates from a young man who received the YFV17D yellow fever vaccine. Specimen: PBMCs, collected more than 4 days after the first yellow fever vaccination. The chain was built from TRBV5-1 and TRBJ2-4; TRBD2 might be the D gene, on 5 matching bases. The CDR3 in this case is CASSLGLAKNIQYF. The DNA sequence is as follows: TGTGCCAGCAGCTTAGGACTAGCCAAAAACATTCAGTACTTC.